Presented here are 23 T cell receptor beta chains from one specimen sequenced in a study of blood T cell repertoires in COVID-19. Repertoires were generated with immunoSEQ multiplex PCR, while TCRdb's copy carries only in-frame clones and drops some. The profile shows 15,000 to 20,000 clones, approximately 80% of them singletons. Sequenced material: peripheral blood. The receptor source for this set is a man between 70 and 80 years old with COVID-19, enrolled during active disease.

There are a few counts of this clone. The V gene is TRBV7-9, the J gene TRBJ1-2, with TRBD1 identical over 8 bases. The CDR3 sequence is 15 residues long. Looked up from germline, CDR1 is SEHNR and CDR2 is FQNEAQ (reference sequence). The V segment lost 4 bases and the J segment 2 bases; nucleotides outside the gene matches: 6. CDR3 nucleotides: TGTGCCAGCAGCTCACCGGGACAGGAAAACTATGGCTACACCTTC. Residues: CASSSPGQENYGYTF.

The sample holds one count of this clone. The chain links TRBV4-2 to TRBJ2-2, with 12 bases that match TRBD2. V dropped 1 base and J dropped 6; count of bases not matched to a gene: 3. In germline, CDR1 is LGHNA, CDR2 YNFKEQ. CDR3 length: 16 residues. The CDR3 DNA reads TGTGCCAGCAGCCAAGGGTCTAGCGGGGGGGCCGGGGAGCTGTTTTTT. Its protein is CASSQGSSGGAGELFF.

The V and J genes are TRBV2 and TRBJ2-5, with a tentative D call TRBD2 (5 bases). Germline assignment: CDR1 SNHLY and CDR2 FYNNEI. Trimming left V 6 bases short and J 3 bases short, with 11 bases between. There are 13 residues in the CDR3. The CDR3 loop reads CASRISGEETQYF. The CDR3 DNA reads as TGTGCCAGCAGAATTTCCGGGGAAGAGACCCAGTACTTC.

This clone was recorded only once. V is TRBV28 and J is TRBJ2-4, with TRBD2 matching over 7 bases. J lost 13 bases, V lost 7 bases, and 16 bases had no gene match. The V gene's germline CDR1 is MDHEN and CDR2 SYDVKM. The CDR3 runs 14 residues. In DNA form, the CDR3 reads TGTGCCAGCACTGGGGGGGGGACCCCTTTTGGGCAGTACTTC. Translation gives CASTGGGTPFGQYF.

CDR3 in amino acids: CASSHPDRLDEKLFF. The DNA for the CDR3 is TGTGCCAGCAGCCATCCGGACAGGCTGGATGAAAAACTGTTTTTT. The chain is built from TRBV3-1 (or the pseudogene TRBV3-2) and TRBJ1-4, with 7 nucleotides matching TRBD1. Trimming removed 3 bases from V and 6 bases from J; junction bases left unmatched: 7. Germline lookup yields CDR1 LGHDT and CDR2 YNNKEL (reference sequence). The length of the CDR3 is 15 residues.

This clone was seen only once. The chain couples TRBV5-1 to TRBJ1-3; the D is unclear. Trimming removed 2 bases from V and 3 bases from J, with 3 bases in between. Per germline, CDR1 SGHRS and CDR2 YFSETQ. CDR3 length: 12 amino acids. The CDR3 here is CASSFGGNTIYF. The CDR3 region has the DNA TGCGCCAGCAGCTTCGGTGGAAACACCATATATTTT.

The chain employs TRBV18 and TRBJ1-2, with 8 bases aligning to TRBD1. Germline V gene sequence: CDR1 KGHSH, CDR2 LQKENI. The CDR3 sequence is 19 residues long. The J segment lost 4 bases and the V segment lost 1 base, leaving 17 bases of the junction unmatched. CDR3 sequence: CASSPLTKNTGGNIYGYTF. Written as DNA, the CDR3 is TGTGCCAGCTCACCACTCACAAAAAATACAGGGGGAAATATCTATGGCTACACCTTC.

Written as DNA, the CDR3 is TGTGCCAGCCGAGGACAGGGTAATTCACCCCTCCACTTT. Translation gives CASRGQGNSPLHF. This rearrangement joins TRBV2 to TRBJ1-6, with 8 bases aligning to TRBD1. Looked up from germline, CDR1 is SNHLY and CDR2 is FYNNEI. J gave up 6 bases and V 8 bases, and 3 bases lay outside the gene matches. The CDR3 is 13 residues long.

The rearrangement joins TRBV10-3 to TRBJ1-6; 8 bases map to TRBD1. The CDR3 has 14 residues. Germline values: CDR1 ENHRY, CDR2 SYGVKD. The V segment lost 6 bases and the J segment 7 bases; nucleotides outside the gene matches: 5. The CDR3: CAIRTGVWNSPLHF. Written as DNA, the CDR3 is TGTGCCATCAGGACAGGGGTATGGAATTCACCCCTCCACTTT.

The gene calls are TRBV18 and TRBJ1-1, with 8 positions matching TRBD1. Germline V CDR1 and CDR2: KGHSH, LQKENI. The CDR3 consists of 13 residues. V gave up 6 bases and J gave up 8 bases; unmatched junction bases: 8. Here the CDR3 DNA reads TGTGCCAGCTCCCCTTCTACAGGGGGAGAAGCTTTCTTT. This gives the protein CASSPSTGGEAFF.

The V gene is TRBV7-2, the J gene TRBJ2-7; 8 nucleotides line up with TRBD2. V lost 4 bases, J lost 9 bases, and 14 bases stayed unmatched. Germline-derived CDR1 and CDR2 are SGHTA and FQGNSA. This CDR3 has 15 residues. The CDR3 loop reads CASSSGGLATVGQYF. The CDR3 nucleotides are TGTGCCAGCAGCTCGGGGGGGTTAGCGACCGTAGGGCAGTACTTC.

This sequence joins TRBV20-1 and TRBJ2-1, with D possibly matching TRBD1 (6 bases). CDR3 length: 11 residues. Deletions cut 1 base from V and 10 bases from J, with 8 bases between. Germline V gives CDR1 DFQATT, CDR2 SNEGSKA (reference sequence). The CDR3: CSARGGQEQFF. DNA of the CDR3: TGCAGTGCTAGAGGTGGACAGGAGCAGTTCTTC.

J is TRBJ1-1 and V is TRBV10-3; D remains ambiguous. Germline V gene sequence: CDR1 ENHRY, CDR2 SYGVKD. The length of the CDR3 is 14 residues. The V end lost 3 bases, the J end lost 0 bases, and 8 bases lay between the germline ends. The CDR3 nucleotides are TGTGCCATCAGTGATGGGCAAATGAACACTGAAGCTTTCTTT. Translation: CAISDGQMNTEAFF.

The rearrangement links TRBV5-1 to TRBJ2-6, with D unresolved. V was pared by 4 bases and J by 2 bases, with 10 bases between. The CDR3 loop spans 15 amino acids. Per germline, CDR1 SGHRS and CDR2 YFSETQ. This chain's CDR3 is CASSPLDPGANVLTF. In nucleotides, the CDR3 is TGCGCCAGCAGCCCTCTAGATCCTGGGGCCAACGTCCTGACTTTC.

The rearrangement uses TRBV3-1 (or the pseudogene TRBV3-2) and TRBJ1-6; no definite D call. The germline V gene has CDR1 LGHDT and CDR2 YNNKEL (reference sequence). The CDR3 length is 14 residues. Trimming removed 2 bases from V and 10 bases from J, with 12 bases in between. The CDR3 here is CASSQKRGGSPLHF. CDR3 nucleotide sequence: TGTGCCAGCAGCCAAAAACGGGGAGGATCACCCCTCCACTTT.

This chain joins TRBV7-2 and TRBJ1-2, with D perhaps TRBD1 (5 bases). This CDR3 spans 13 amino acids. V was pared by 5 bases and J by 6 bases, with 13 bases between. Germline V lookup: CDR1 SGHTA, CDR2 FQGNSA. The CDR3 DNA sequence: TGTGCCAGCAGCGGGGCCCAGGGCCATGGCTACACCTTC. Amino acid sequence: CASSGAQGHGYTF.

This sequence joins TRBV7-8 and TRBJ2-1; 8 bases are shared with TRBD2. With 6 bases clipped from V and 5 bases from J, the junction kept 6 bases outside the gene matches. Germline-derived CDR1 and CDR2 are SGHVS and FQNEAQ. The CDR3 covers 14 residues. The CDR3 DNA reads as TGTGCCAGCAGACTCGGACTAGCTGACAATGAGCAGTTCTTC. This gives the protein CASRLGLADNEQFF.

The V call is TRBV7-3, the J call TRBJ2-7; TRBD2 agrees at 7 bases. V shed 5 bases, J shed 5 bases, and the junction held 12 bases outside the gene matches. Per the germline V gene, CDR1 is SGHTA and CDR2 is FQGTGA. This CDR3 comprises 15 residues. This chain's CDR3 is CASSRSGDPDHEQYF. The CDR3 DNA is TGTGCCAGCAGCCGCAGCGGGGATCCGGACCACGAGCAGTACTTC.

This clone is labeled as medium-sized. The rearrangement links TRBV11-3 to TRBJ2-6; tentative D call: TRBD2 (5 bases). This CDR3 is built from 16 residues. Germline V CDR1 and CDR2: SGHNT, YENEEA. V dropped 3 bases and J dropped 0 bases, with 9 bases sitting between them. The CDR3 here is CASSFLGVSGANVLTF. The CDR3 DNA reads TGTGCCAGCAGCTTCCTGGGAGTCTCTGGGGCCAACGTCCTGACTTTC.

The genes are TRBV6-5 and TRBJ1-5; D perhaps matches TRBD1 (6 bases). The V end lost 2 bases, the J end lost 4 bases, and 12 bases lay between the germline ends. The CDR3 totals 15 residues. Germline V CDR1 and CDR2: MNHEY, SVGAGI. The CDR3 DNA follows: TGTGCCAGCAGTTACCAGGGGTTGGGAAATCAGCCCCAGCATTTT. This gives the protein CASSYQGLGNQPQHF.

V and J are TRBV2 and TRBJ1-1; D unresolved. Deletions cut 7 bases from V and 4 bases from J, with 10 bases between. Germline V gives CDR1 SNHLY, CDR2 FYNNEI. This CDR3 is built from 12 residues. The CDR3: CASKRQITEAFF. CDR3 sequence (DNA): TGTGCCAGCAAGCGGCAGATCACTGAAGCTTTCTTT.

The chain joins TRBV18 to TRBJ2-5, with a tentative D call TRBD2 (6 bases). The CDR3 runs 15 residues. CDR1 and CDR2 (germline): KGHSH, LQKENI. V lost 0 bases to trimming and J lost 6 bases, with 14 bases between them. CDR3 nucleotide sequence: TGTGCCAGCTCACCACCGGGCCAGGGAGGTCAGACCCAGTACTTC. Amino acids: CASSPPGQGGQTQYF.

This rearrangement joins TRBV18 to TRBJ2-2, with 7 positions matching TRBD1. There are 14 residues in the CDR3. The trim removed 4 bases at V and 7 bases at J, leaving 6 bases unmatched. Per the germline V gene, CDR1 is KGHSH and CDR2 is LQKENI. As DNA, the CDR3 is TGTGCCAGCTCACTAAGACAGGGTGTCGGGGAGCTGTTTTTT. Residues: CASSLRQGVGELFF.